This T cell receptor beta chain derives from a study of cytomegalovirus exposure and HLA in healthy donors. The study's findings and limits: The authors listed 150 to 200 TCR beta chains as cytomegalovirus-associated.

The CDR3 is 15 amino acids. Germline V gene data show CDR1 as SGHRS and CDR2 as YFSETQ. V lost 0 bases and J 3 bases, leaving 9 bases between the germline ends. About this clone: Its antigen remains unidentified.

It was the approximately 120-subject validation cohort, separate from the approximately 700-subject first cohort, to which the donors belonged. Assay: immunoSEQ multiplex PCR; the TCRdb copy retains only in-frame clones and omits some. This sample has under 200,000 clones, with roughly nine tenths found just once. The source of this sequence is a woman in her thirties in good health and CMV-seronegative. The J gene is TRBJ1-4, the V gene TRBV5-1; D is ambiguous. Specimen: PBMCs. The DNA for the CDR3 is TGCGCCAGCAGCTTGGCGGAGAGGCCTAATGAAAAACTGTTTTTT. Its protein is CASSLAERPNEKLFF.